These 13 T cell receptor beta chains were all obtained from the same sample, sequenced in a study of CD8 T cells in ankylosing spondylitis. TCRdb used MiXCR to reprocess the 5' RACE reads, holding one entry per CDR3 protein. Here the sample spans tens of thousands of distinct CDR3 sequences, approximately 10% being singletons. The sequencing input was blood, either unsorted or a sorted T cell fraction (not recorded which). The receptor set was obtained from a male donor with ankylosing spondylitis or in good health (not recorded which).

This clonotype came up many times. CDR3 in amino acids: CASSYSVQRSNQPQHF. The CDR3 coding sequence is TGTGCCAGCAGTTACTCTGTACAAAGAAGCAATCAGCCCCAGCATTTT. The chain links TRBV6-5 to TRBJ1-5; no reliable D call. Germline CDR1 MNHEY, CDR2 SVGAGI. The CDR3 contains 16 residues. Trimming left V 0 bases short and J 1 base short, with 10 bases between.

This clonotype appeared many times. The chain uses TRBV5-1 and TRBJ2-7; D may be TRBD1 (5 bases). Germline CDR1 SGHRS, CDR2 YFSETQ. Deletions cut 0 bases from V and 4 bases from J, with 11 bases between. This CDR3 has 14 residues. The CDR3 region has the DNA TGCGCCAGCAGCTTGGCAGGGCGCCGTTACGAGCAGTACTTC. Its protein is CASSLAGRRYEQYF.

The rearrangement uses TRBV29-1 and TRBJ2-3; 7 bases are a match to TRBD1. Germline loops: CDR1 SQVTM, CDR2 ANQGSEA. The CDR3 has 13 amino acids. V trimming: 7 bases; J trimming: 0 bases; junction bases outside the gene matches: 4. The CDR3 DNA reads as TGCAGCGATCTCAGGGGGAGCACAGATACGCAGTATTTT. It codes for CSDLRGSTDTQYF.

To note about this clonotype: This may come from a read error, since a much larger clone is one base off. V and J are TRBV12-3 or TRBV12-4 and TRBJ2-2, with D uncertain. Deletions cut 8 bases from V and 6 bases from J, with 10 bases between. The CDR3 is 12 residues long. The CDR3 region has the DNA TGTGCCAGCGGCCCCGACCCCGGGGAGCTGTTTTTT. Translation gives CASGPDPGELFF.

This clonotype has just a few counts. This chain links TRBV10-1 with TRBJ1-3; D gene unclear. Trimming stripped 0 bases from V and 0 bases from J, with 9 bases between. Germline V gene data show CDR1 as WNHNN and CDR2 as SYGVQD (reference sequence). This CDR3 region has 16 residues. CDR3 residues: CASSESPHSSGNTIYF. The CDR3 nucleotides are TGCGCCAGCAGTGAGTCTCCCCATAGCTCTGGAAACACCATATATTTT.

This clonotype was seen a handful of times. V is TRBV2 and J is TRBJ1-5; D unresolved. Germline V gene data show CDR1 as SNHLY and CDR2 as FYNNEI. The CDR3 loop spans 14 amino acids. Deletions cut 0 bases from V and 5 bases from J, with 8 bases between. The DNA for the CDR3 is TGTGCCAGCAGTGAAGCGCTTCTGGATCAGCCCCAGCATTTT. Translation: CASSEALLDQPQHF.

There are many counts of this clonotype. The rearrangement uses TRBV5-1 and TRBJ2-7; D gene unclear. The CDR3 is 11 amino acids. V gave up 3 bases and J gave up 4 bases, with 5 bases separating them. The germline gives CDR1 SGHRS, CDR2 YFSETQ. CDR3 protein: CASSYEYEQYF. CDR3 nucleotides: TGCGCCAGCAGCTACGAATACGAGCAGTACTTC. The full variable domain, in which reference TRBV5-1 and TRBJ2-7 provide the parts outside the CDR3, is KAGVTQTPRYLIKTRGQQVTLSCSPISGHRSVSWYQQTPGQGLQFLFEYFSETQRNKGNFPGRFSGRQFSNSRSEMNVSTLELGDSALYLCASSYEYEQYFGPGTRLTVT.

This clonotype was found many times. This chain uses TRBV20-1 with TRBJ2-3, with TRBD2 matching 8 bases. CDR3 size: 14 residues. Germline lookup yields CDR1 DFQATT and CDR2 SNEGSKA (reference sequence). The V and J ends lost 0 bases and 5 bases, in that order; junction bases with no gene match: 4. CDR3: CSARESGGEDTQYF. For the CDR3, the DNA is TGCAGTGCTAGAGAATCGGGGGGGGAAGATACGCAGTATTTT.

At least ten counts were recorded for this clonotype. The chain combines TRBV29-1 with TRBJ2-7; D unresolved. Trimming removed 7 bases at V and 0 bases at J, with 10 bases between. CDR1 SQVTM and CDR2 ANQGSEA come from the germline V gene. The CDR3 length is 12 residues. DNA of the CDR3: TGCAGCGCTCAGACAAACTCCTACGAGCAGTACTTC. As protein: CSAQTNSYEQYF.

This clonotype was found many times. J is TRBJ2-5 and V is TRBV5-1; D may match TRBD1 or TRBD2 (5 bases each). The germline V gene has CDR1 SGHRS and CDR2 YFSETQ. Deletions cut 7 bases from V and 2 bases from J, with 18 bases between. The CDR3 contains 15 residues. CDR3 DNA sequence: TGCGCCAGCCGCCCCGCCGGGGCCCCTCAAGAGACCCAGTACTTC. This translates into CASRPAGAPQETQYF.

The J gene is TRBJ1-4, the V gene TRBV30, with D possibly TRBD1 on 5 matching bases. V lost 6 bases to trimming and J lost 1 base, with 12 bases between them. Germline V gene sequence: CDR1 GTSNPN, CDR2 SVGIG (reference sequence). The CDR3 has 14 amino acids. The CDR3 DNA follows: TGTGCCTGCCTACACAGGTTAACTAATGAAAAACTGTTTTTT. Encoded protein: CACLHRLTNEKLFF. Complete variable domain (other parts from reference TRBV30 and TRBJ1-4): SQTIHQWPATLVQPVGSPLSLECTVEGTSNPNLYWYRQAAGRGLQLLFYSVGIGQISSEVPQNLSASRPQDRQFILSSKKLLLSDSGFYLCACLHRLTNEKLFFGSGTQLSVL.

Ten or more counts support this clonotype. The CDR3 nucleotides read TGTGCCAGCAGCGTACAGGGGGCGGAAAACATTCAGTACTTC. Its protein product is CASSVQGAENIQYF. The chain links TRBV5-5 to TRBJ2-4, with TRBD1 matching 9 bases. The CDR3 length is 14 residues. Germline trimming cut 4 bases from V and 5 bases from J; bases unmatched to any gene: 4. The germline V gene has CDR1 SGHKS and CDR2 YYEKEE (reference sequence). Variable domain in full (rest from reference TRBV5-5 and TRBJ2-4): DAGVTQSPTHLIKTRGQQVTLRCSPISGHKSVSWYQQVLGQGPQFIFQYYEKEERGRGNFPDRFSARQFPNYSSELNVNALLLGDSALYLCASSVQGAENIQYFGAGTRLSVL.

This clonotype was detected ten times or more. The junction shows a germline mismatch at one end, possibly a read error. The CDR3 region is CASSLRETQYF. DNA for the CDR3: TGTGCCAGCAGTCTGAGAGAGACCCAGTACTTC. The rearrangement uses TRBV5-1 and TRBJ2-5, with no clear D. The CDR3 sequence is 11 residues long. Germline V gene sequence: CDR1 SGHRS, CDR2 YFSETQ.